This passage covers 24 T cell receptor beta chains from one sample sequenced in a study of cytomegalovirus exposure and HLA in healthy donors. The PCR had 60 Vbeta and 13 Jbeta primers. Profiling relied on immunoSEQ multiplex PCR, and the TCRdb table lists in-frame clones only, not all of them. The sample lists under 150,000 clones, 80% to 85% occurring once. Sequencing was carried out using PBMCs. The origin of the receptors is a boy between 10 and 17 years old in good health and CMV-seronegative.

The gene calls are TRBV11-3 and TRBJ2-1, with 7 bases identical to TRBD2. The junction had 8 bases not matched to a gene; V was cut back by 1 base and J by 8 bases. The CDR3 spans 15 residues. Germline V lookup: CDR1 SGHNT, CDR2 YENEEA. CDR3 in DNA: TGTGCCAGCAGCTTAGGAAGGAGTGGGAGGGATGAGCAGTTCTTC. Protein product: CASSLGRSGRDEQFF. The whole variable domain, remainder taken from reference TRBV11-3 and TRBJ2-1, is EAGVVQSPRYKIIEKKQPVAFWCNPISGHNTLYWYLQNLGQGPELLIRYENEEAVDDSQLPKDRFSAERLKGVDSTLKIQPAELGDSAVYLCASSLGRSGRDEQFFGPGTRLTVL.

The genes are TRBV30 and TRBJ2-7; a possible D gene is TRBD1 (7 bases). Looked up from germline, CDR1 is GTSNPN and CDR2 is SVGIG (reference sequence). V lost 0 bases and J 5 bases, leaving 11 bases between the germline ends. CDR3 length equals 13 residues. CDR3 sequence reads: CAWSVPRGDEQYF. CDR3 in DNA: TGTGCCTGGAGTGTACCCAGGGGGGACGAGCAGTACTTC.

The chain employs TRBV5-4 and TRBJ1-2, with TRBD1 identical over 8 bases. V dropped 3 bases and J dropped 6; count of bases not matched to a gene: 1. The germline V gene encodes CDR1 SGHNT and CDR2 YYREEE (reference sequence). The CDR3 extends over 12 amino acids. The CDR3 DNA is TGTGCCAGCAGCTCAGGGGGCGATGGCTACACCTTC. The encoded protein is CASSSGGDGYTF.

The chain couples TRBV7-9 to TRBJ1-5, with D possibly matching TRBD1 (5 bases). Deletions cut 0 bases from V and 2 bases from J, with 11 bases between. The CDR3 runs 16 residues. Germline assignment: CDR1 SEHNR and CDR2 FQNEAQ (reference sequence). The CDR3 sequence is CASSLAMGTGNQPQHF. For the CDR3, the DNA is TGTGCCAGCAGCTTAGCGATGGGGACTGGCAATCAGCCCCAGCATTTT.

The chain has TRBV2 and TRBJ1-5; D not certain. Germline-derived CDR1 and CDR2 are SNHLY and FYNNEI. Trimming took 5 bases from V and 7 from J, leaving 18 bases between them. The CDR3 loop spans 15 amino acids. CDR3 DNA sequence: TGTGCCAGCAGTCGAACTGACGGCATCGGGCAGCCCCAGCATTTT. Its protein product is CASSRTDGIGQPQHF.

The gene calls are TRBV7-9 and TRBJ1-3; no reliable D call. V lost 2 bases and J lost 4, with 12 bases in between. The CDR3 sequence is 15 residues long. The V gene's germline CDR1 is SEHNR and CDR2 FQNEAQ (reference sequence). The CDR3 loop reads CASSLIGLAGNTIYF. DNA of the CDR3: TGTGCCAGCAGCTTAATTGGGCTGGCCGGAAACACCATATATTTT.

The genes are TRBV6-6 and TRBJ1-1; the D is unclear. The ends were cut back, 7 bases at V and 6 bases at J, with 21 bases in the middle. The CDR3 covers 15 residues. Germline CDR1 and CDR2: MNHNY and SVGAGI (reference sequence). The CDR3: CASISPGSPGAEAFF. The DNA for the CDR3 is TGTGCCAGCATCTCACCCGGCAGTCCGGGAGCTGAAGCTTTCTTT.

The chain employs TRBV30 and TRBJ2-1; weak D call: TRBD2 (5 bases). The CDR3 sequence is 13 residues long. Germline values: CDR1 GTSNPN, CDR2 SVGIG (reference sequence). Deletions cut 0 bases from V and 7 bases from J, with 10 bases between. CDR3 in amino acids: CAWSVRKRNEQFF. CDR3 in DNA: TGTGCCTGGAGTGTAAGAAAGCGGAATGAGCAGTTCTTC.

The V call is TRBV5-1, the J call TRBJ2-7; D is ambiguous. The CDR3 is 13 residues long. The germline CDR1 and CDR2 sequences are SGHRS and YFSETQ. Between the trimmed V and J ends, which lost 2 bases and 5 bases, there was a span of 11 bases. This chain's CDR3 is CASSLSGLNEQYF. The CDR3, as DNA: TGCGCCAGCAGCTTATCGGGTCTCAACGAGCAGTACTTC.

This clone was counted a single time. V and J are TRBV5-6 and TRBJ2-7; D possibly corresponds to TRBD2 (5 bases). V was pared by 2 bases and J by 6 bases, with 12 bases between. In germline, CDR1 is SGHDT, CDR2 YYEEEE. This CDR3 spans 13 amino acids. DNA of the CDR3: TGTGCCAGCAGCTTTAACGAGGGCCGCGAGCAGTACTTC. As protein: CASSFNEGREQYF.

This chain joins TRBV13 and TRBJ2-7; D not resolved. Germline CDR1 is PRHDT and CDR2 is FYEKMQ (reference sequence). V was clipped by 0 bases and J by 3 bases, with 12 bases between them. The CDR3 contains 15 residues. The CDR3 is CASSLGVGESYEQYF. CDR3 DNA sequence: TGTGCCAGCAGCTTAGGTGTCGGAGAGAGCTACGAGCAGTACTTC.

This clone has more than one count but fewer than ten. This chain links TRBV5-5 with TRBJ2-7; 7 positions agree with TRBD2. V was clipped by 2 bases and J by 4 bases; unmatched bases: 12. CDR1 is SGHKS, CDR2 YYEKEE, per germline (reference sequence). The CDR3 is 16 residues long. DNA for the CDR3: TGTGCCAGCAGCTTAAGCCCGGGAGGCTTCCCTTACGAGCAGTACTTC. Residues: CASSLSPGGFPYEQYF.

Sample share makes this clone medium-sized. The chain combines TRBV19 with TRBJ1-1; 7 bases are a match to TRBD1. This CDR3 region has 16 residues. Germline lookup yields CDR1 LNHDA and CDR2 SQIVND (reference sequence). The V gene end was trimmed by 4 bases and the J gene end by 1 base; junction bases not matched to a gene: 9. The CDR3 reads CASSSPGQNKNTEAFF. CDR3 DNA: TGTGCCAGTAGTAGCCCGGGACAGAATAAGAACACTGAAGCTTTCTTT. The full variable domain, rest sourced from reference TRBV19 and TRBJ1-1, is DGGITQSPKYLFRKEGQNVTLSCEQNLNHDAMYWYRQDPGQGLRLIYYSQIVNDFQKGDIAEGYSVSREKKESFPLTVTSAQKNPTAFYLCASSSPGQNKNTEAFFGQGTRLTVV.

This chain links TRBV5-1 with TRBJ2-5; 9 nucleotides line up with TRBD2. The CDR3 extends over 21 amino acids. V dropped 4 bases and J dropped 4; count of bases not matched to a gene: 26. Germline V CDR1 and CDR2: SGHRS, YFSETQ. CDR3 protein: CASSPNPQSGTSFGIRETQYF. CDR3 DNA: TGCGCCAGCAGCCCGAACCCTCAGTCTGGGACTAGCTTCGGAATCCGAGAGACCCAGTACTTC. Using reference TRBV5-1 and TRBJ2-5 for the parts outside the CDR3, the full variable domain is KAGVTQTPRYLIKTRGQQVTLSCSPISGHRSVSWYQQTPGQGLQFLFEYFSETQRNKGNFPGRFSGRQFSNSRSEMNVSTLELGDSALYLCASSPNPQSGTSFGIRETQYFGPGTRLLVL.

This sequence joins TRBV5-1 and TRBJ2-1; D is unresolved. Trimming pared 0 bases from V and 10 bases from J, leaving 8 bases between. The CDR3 is 12 residues long. Per germline, CDR1 SGHRS and CDR2 YFSETQ. As DNA, the CDR3 is TGCGCCAGCAGCTTGGTGGCAGAAGAGCAGTTCTTC. It translates to CASSLVAEEQFF. Using reference TRBV5-1 and TRBJ2-1 for the parts outside the CDR3, the full variable domain is KAGVTQTPRYLIKTRGQQVTLSCSPISGHRSVSWYQQTPGQGLQFLFEYFSETQRNKGNFPGRFSGRQFSNSRSEMNVSTLELGDSALYLCASSLVAEEQFFGPGTRLTVL.

The chain employs TRBV19 and TRBJ1-2, with 7 bases identical to TRBD1. CDR3 length equals 15 residues. In germline, CDR1 is LNHDA, CDR2 SQIVND (reference sequence). V was pared by 9 bases and J by 3 bases, with 13 bases of the junction left unmatched. The CDR3 protein is CASSPNDRADYGYTF. In DNA, the CDR3 is TGTGCCAGCTCCCCCAACGACAGGGCAGACTATGGCTACACCTTC.

The table lists this clone with a few counts. The chain carries TRBV5-6 and TRBJ2-5; a weak D match, TRBD1 (6 bases). CDR3 length: 18 residues. V dropped 4 bases and J dropped 12 bases, with 34 bases sitting between them. Germline CDR1 is SGHDT and CDR2 is YYEEEE. CDR3 protein: CASSQPYSRVKWGHGEYF. CDR3 in DNA: TGTGCCAGCAGCCAGCCCTACTCGAGGGTTAAATGGGGGCACGGGGAGTACTTC. Drawing the rest from reference TRBV5-6 and TRBJ2-5, the complete variable domain is DAGVTQSPTHLIKTRGQQVTLRCSPKSGHDTVSWYQQALGQGPQFIFQYYEEEERQRGNFPDRFSGHQFPNYSSELNVNALLLGDSALYLCASSQPYSRVKWGHGEYFGPGTRLLVL.

The chain combines TRBV5-5 with TRBJ2-3; 10 bases agree with TRBD2. This CDR3 is 16 amino acids long. The germline V gene has CDR1 SGHKS and CDR2 YYEKEE (reference sequence). V trimming: 0 bases; J trimming: 4 bases; junction bases outside the gene matches: 5. CDR3 nucleotides: TGTGCCAGCAGCTTGGCAGGGACTAGCGCCTCAGATACGCAGTATTTT. Residues: CASSLAGTSASDTQYF. Complete variable domain (other parts from reference TRBV5-5 and TRBJ2-3): DAGVTQSPTHLIKTRGQQVTLRCSPISGHKSVSWYQQVLGQGPQFIFQYYEKEERGRGNFPDRFSARQFPNYSSELNVNALLLGDSALYLCASSLAGTSASDTQYFGPGTRLTVL.

The rearrangement links TRBV6-5 to TRBJ2-7; weak D call: TRBD1 (5 bases). V dropped 4 bases and J dropped 6 bases, with 10 bases sitting between them. The CDR3 is made up of 12 amino acids. Per germline, CDR1 MNHEY and CDR2 SVGAGI. The CDR3 sequence: CASSLSGSEQYF. The CDR3 bases are TGTGCCAGCAGTTTATCAGGGTCCGAGCAGTACTTC.

This chain joins TRBV30 and TRBJ2-1; the D is unclear. The CDR3 totals 12 residues. Trimming removed 8 bases from V and 2 bases from J, with 10 bases in between. Per germline, CDR1 GTSNPN and CDR2 SVGIG (reference sequence). The CDR3 sequence is CALSPAYNEQFF. CDR3 in DNA: TGTGCCCTCTCCCCTGCCTACAATGAGCAGTTCTTC.

This chain uses TRBV2 with TRBJ1-2; 7 bases are shared with TRBD1. This CDR3 comprises 13 residues. From germline, CDR1 is SNHLY and CDR2 FYNNEI. With 3 bases clipped from V and 8 bases from J, the junction kept 6 bases outside the gene matches. The CDR3 coding sequence is TGTGCCAGCAGTGATCGGCCAGGGGGAGGCTACACCTTC. Amino acid sequence: CASSDRPGGGYTF.

V usage is TRBV7-9 and J usage is TRBJ2-7; a possible D gene is TRBD2 (5 bases). This CDR3 is 14 amino acids long. From germline, CDR1 is SEHNR and CDR2 FQNEAQ (reference sequence). With 5 bases removed from V and 3 bases from J, the gap between germline ends came to 14 bases. The CDR3 region has the DNA TGTGCCAGCAGCGCCCCGGGGATGATCTACGAGCAGTACTTC. It is translated as CASSAPGMIYEQYF.

The V gene is TRBV6-6, the J gene TRBJ2-7, with D possibly TRBD2 on 6 matching bases. This CDR3 is 14 amino acids long. The V end lost 6 bases, the J end lost 5 bases, and 17 bases lay between the germline ends. Germline-derived CDR1 and CDR2 are MNHNY and SVGAGI (reference sequence). The CDR3: CASSRPGVRDEQYF. The CDR3 region has the DNA TGTGCCAGCAGCCGCCCGGGGGTGAGGGACGAGCAGTACTTC.

The rearrangement joins TRBV30 to TRBJ2-1; the match to TRBD2 covers 11 bases. After removal of 8 bases from V and 7 bases from J, the junction contained 13 bases not matched to a gene. The germline gives CDR1 GTSNPN, CDR2 SVGIG (reference sequence). This CDR3 comprises 15 residues. CDR3 DNA: TGTGCCACTAGCGGGGGACGGATGTATCGTAATGAGCAGTTCTTC. This sequence encodes CATSGGRMYRNEQFF.